Listed here are 30 T cell receptor beta chains from one sample, sequenced in a study of blood T cell repertoires in COVID-19. Generated by immunoSEQ multiplex PCR, the TCRdb table keeps only in-frame clones and is missing some. The profile shows about 250,000 clones, approximately 85% of them singletons. Input material: peripheral blood. These receptors were obtained from a human donor with COVID-19, enrolled during active disease. The donor label of this sample is uncertain.

The CDR3 coding sequence is TGTGCCAGCACCCAGACAGCTAAGGGGGAAAAACTGTTTTTT. It is translated as CASTQTAKGEKLFF. The genes are TRBV6-5 and TRBJ1-4; weak D call: TRBD1 (5 bases). The CDR3 has 14 residues. From germline, CDR1 is MNHEY and CDR2 SVGAGI. The V end was cut by 7 bases, the J end by 8 bases, with 17 bases between.

This chain joins TRBV5-6 and TRBJ2-3; a weak D match, TRBD2 (5 bases). This CDR3 is built from 16 residues. V was clipped by 0 bases and J by 0 bases, with 11 bases between them. Germline V lookup: CDR1 SGHDT, CDR2 YYEEEE. The chain's CDR3 is CASSLGAASSTDTQYF. The DNA for the CDR3 is TGTGCCAGCAGCTTGGGAGCGGCCTCTAGCACAGATACGCAGTATTTT. Filled out from reference TRBV5-6 and TRBJ2-3, the complete variable domain reads DAGVTQSPTHLIKTRGQQVTLRCSPKSGHDTVSWYQQALGQGPQFIFQYYEEEERQRGNFPDRFSGHQFPNYSSELNVNALLLGDSALYLCASSLGAASSTDTQYFGPGTRLTVL.

The chain couples TRBV20-1 to TRBJ1-5; D unclear. Germline values: CDR1 DFQATT, CDR2 SNEGSKA (reference sequence). Trimming removed 3 bases at V and 6 bases at J, with 9 bases between. This CDR3 contains 12 residues. The CDR3 sequence: CSASGRRQPQHF. DNA of the CDR3: TGCAGTGCTAGTGGCAGGCGTCAGCCCCAGCATTTT.

V and J are TRBV7-2 and TRBJ1-1; D gene unclear. Germline values: CDR1 SGHTA, CDR2 FQGNSA. CDR3 size: 14 residues. Between the trimmed V and J ends, which lost 1 base and 8 bases, there was a span of 14 bases. This chain's CDR3 is CASSLVSSSPEAFF. The CDR3 region has the DNA TGTGCCAGCAGCTTAGTTAGCAGCTCTCCCGAAGCTTTCTTT.

The chain combines TRBV5-6 with TRBJ1-2; D not certain. The CDR3 sequence is 14 residues long. Per the germline V gene, CDR1 is SGHDT and CDR2 is YYEEEE. Between the trimmed V and J ends, which lost 1 base and 3 bases, there was a span of 10 bases. The CDR3: CASSLKLGDYGYTF. The CDR3 bases are TGTGCCAGCAGCTTGAAATTGGGCGACTATGGCTACACCTTC.

This chain uses TRBV19 with TRBJ1-5, with TRBD1 identical over 10 bases. With V trimmed by 3 bases and J by 7 bases, 6 bases remained unmatched. There are 15 residues in the CDR3. The germline gives CDR1 LNHDA, CDR2 SQIVND (reference sequence). For the CDR3, the DNA is TGTGCCAGTAGTATTCCGGGACAGGGGTCCCAGCCCCAGCATTTT. Protein product: CASSIPGQGSQPQHF.

The chain carries TRBV5-1 and TRBJ2-1; 9 bases match TRBD1. Germline trimming cut 2 bases from V and 0 bases from J; bases unmatched to any gene: 6. Germline V gene data show CDR1 as SGHRS and CDR2 as YFSETQ. The CDR3 has 17 residues. The CDR3 spells CASSLQPTGGSYNEQFF. In DNA form, the CDR3 reads TGCGCCAGCAGCTTACAACCGACAGGGGGCTCCTACAATGAGCAGTTCTTC.

The rearrangement uses TRBV19 and TRBJ1-6; TRBD1 matches 9 bases. Germline lookup yields CDR1 LNHDA and CDR2 SQIVND (reference sequence). CDR3 size: 16 residues. The V gene end was trimmed by 4 bases and the J gene end by 8 bases; junction bases not matched to a gene: 9. In DNA, the CDR3 is TGTGCCAGTAGTACAAACAGGGGGCGTAGGGATTCACCCCTCCACTTT. This encodes CASSTNRGRRDSPLHF.

The chain combines TRBV11-1 with TRBJ2-1; D gene unclear. The CDR3 runs 15 residues. Germline values: CDR1 SGHAT, CDR2 FQDESV (reference sequence). Trimming took off 1 base at V and 4 bases at J, with 11 bases between the two ends. This CDR3 is CASSLVVGEYNEQFF. In DNA form, the CDR3 reads TGTGCCAGCAGCTTAGTAGTGGGCGAATACAATGAGCAGTTCTTC.

V and J are TRBV6-5 and TRBJ1-2; 12 bases are shared with TRBD1. V was pared by 5 bases and J by 5 bases, with 3 bases of the junction left unmatched. CDR1 MNHEY and CDR2 SVGAGI come from the germline V gene. This CDR3 contains 14 residues. CDR3 region: CASSRDRGRYGYTF. CDR3 coding DNA: TGTGCCAGCAGTCGGGACAGGGGGCGGTATGGCTACACCTTC.

Points on this clone: The sample holds other DNA sequences that translate to the same CDR3. The V gene is TRBV12-3 or TRBV12-4, the J gene TRBJ1-5; D unresolved. This CDR3 is 13 amino acids long. Trimming removed 1 base at V and 4 bases at J, with 5 bases between. The CDR3 spells CASSLGQNQPQHF. CDR3 coding DNA: TGTGCCAGCAGTTTAGGCCAGAATCAGCCCCAGCATTTT.

This chain links TRBV19 with TRBJ2-3; 10 nucleotides line up with TRBD1. V shed 5 bases, J shed 2 bases, and the junction held 10 bases outside the gene matches. This CDR3 contains 17 residues. Germline loops: CDR1 LNHDA, CDR2 SQIVND (reference sequence). The chain's CDR3 is CASSGHRDRGPTDTQYF. The CDR3 DNA reads TGTGCCAGTAGTGGACATAGGGACAGGGGACCCACAGATACGCAGTATTTT.

The chain couples TRBV7-3 to TRBJ1-2, with TRBD1 as a possible D gene (5 bases). Germline V gene lookup returns CDR1 SGHTA and CDR2 FQGTGA. V was trimmed by 5 bases and J by 3 bases, leaving 16 bases between them. The CDR3 spans 15 residues. The CDR3 loop reads CASSLTGGVDYGYTF. The CDR3 coding sequence is TGTGCCAGCAGCCTTACCGGGGGAGTTGACTATGGCTACACCTTC. Combining the CDR3 with reference TRBV7-3 and TRBJ1-2 gives the whole variable domain GAGVSQTPSNKVTEKGKYVELRCDPISGHTALYWYRQSLGQGPEFLIYFQGTGAADDSGLPNDRFFAVRPEGSVSTLKIQRTERGDSAVYLCASSLTGGVDYGYTFGSGTRLTVV.

The chain employs TRBV6-1 and TRBJ2-7, with 8 bases aligning to TRBD1. With 3 bases clipped from V and 3 bases from J, the junction kept 7 bases outside the gene matches. Germline V gene data show CDR1 as MNHNS and CDR2 as SASEGT. CDR3 length: 15 residues. CDR3: CASSEDRAPIYEQYF. CDR3 in DNA: TGTGCCAGCAGTGAGGACAGGGCCCCCATCTACGAGCAGTACTTC.

This clone was recorded only once. V usage is TRBV7-8 and J usage is TRBJ1-2, with D perhaps matching TRBD1 (5 bases). Looked up from germline, CDR1 is SGHVS and CDR2 is FQNEAQ. Trimming left V 5 bases short and J 10 bases short, with 14 bases between. This CDR3 spans 12 amino acids. CDR3 region: CASSPQGWVYTF. DNA for the CDR3: TGTGCCAGCAGCCCTCAGGGTTGGGTCTACACCTTC.

This rearrangement joins TRBV5-1 to TRBJ2-2; TRBD2 agrees at 13 bases. The V gene's germline CDR1 is SGHRS and CDR2 YFSETQ. The CDR3 is 15 residues long. V shed 3 bases, J shed 6 bases, and the junction held 2 bases outside the gene matches. CDR3 in amino acids: CASSSGLAGAGELFF. As DNA, the CDR3 is TGCGCCAGCAGCTCAGGACTAGCGGGAGCCGGGGAGCTGTTTTTT.

The V call is TRBV7-9, the J call TRBJ1-1; D might be TRBD1 (5 bases). V was pared by 1 base and J by 6 bases, with 15 bases between. The CDR3 extends over 15 amino acids. The germline CDR1 and CDR2 sequences are SEHNR and FQNEAQ (reference sequence). In DNA, the CDR3 is TGTGCCAGCAGCTTAGACTTGGCAGGGCAACCTGAAGCTTTCTTT. Translated, it gives CASSLDLAGQPEAFF.

This chain connects TRBV19 to TRBJ2-3; TRBD1 matches 10 bases. Germline V lookup: CDR1 LNHDA, CDR2 SQIVND (reference sequence). Germline trimming cut 4 bases from V and 6 bases from J; bases unmatched to any gene: 4. The CDR3 has 14 amino acids. The DNA for the CDR3 is TGTGCCAGTAGTAGGGGACAGGGGATCGATACGCAGTATTTT. Its translation is CASSRGQGIDTQYF.

The CDR3 loop reads CAMGGQGSYEQYF. As DNA, the CDR3 is TGTGCCATGGGGGGACAGGGTTCCTACGAGCAGTACTTC. The rearrangement links TRBV10-3 to TRBJ2-7; 9 positions agree with TRBD1. Germline V gives CDR1 ENHRY, CDR2 SYGVKD. The CDR3 length is 13 residues. The V segment lost 9 bases and the J segment 1 base; nucleotides outside the gene matches: 4.

The chain combines TRBV19 with TRBJ1-5; D gene unclear. The CDR3 sequence is 14 residues long. Between the trimmed V and J ends, which lost 3 bases and 6 bases, there was a span of 12 bases. Germline lookup yields CDR1 LNHDA and CDR2 SQIVND (reference sequence). The CDR3: CASSMGGNGQPQHF. Here the CDR3 DNA reads TGTGCCAGTAGTATGGGAGGGAATGGTCAGCCCCAGCATTTT.

This clone was counted a single time. The chain couples TRBV19 to TRBJ2-7, with 9 bases identical to TRBD2. The CDR3 length is 15 residues. Germline lookup yields CDR1 LNHDA and CDR2 SQIVND (reference sequence). V lost 5 bases to trimming and J lost 0 bases; unmatched junction nucleotides: 5. CDR3 in amino acids: CASSLSGGSSYEQYF. The CDR3 DNA sequence: TGTGCCAGTAGTCTTAGCGGGGGTTCCTCCTACGAGCAGTACTTC.

Worth noting for this clone: The same CDR3 can be traced to other DNA sequences in this sample. The chain employs TRBV4-1 and TRBJ1-5, with 9 bases aligning to TRBD1. The germline V gene has CDR1 MGHRA and CDR2 YSYEKL. Unmatched junction bases numbered 8, after V lost 3 bases and J lost 2 bases. The CDR3 length is 17 residues. The DNA for the CDR3 is TGCGCCAGCAGCCAGGACGAGACAGGGGGTGGCAATCAGCCCCAGCATTTT. It translates to CASSQDETGGGNQPQHF.

The chain uses TRBV7-4 and TRBJ2-7; D not certain. With 3 bases removed from V and 6 bases from J, the gap between germline ends came to 18 bases. Germline values: CDR1 SGHVT, CDR2 SQSDAQ. The CDR3 length is 15 residues. The CDR3 protein is CASSFCRRGSSEQYF. CDR3 nucleotides: TGTGCCAGCAGCTTTTGTAGGAGAGGATCAAGCGAGCAGTACTTC.

This sequence joins TRBV11-2 and TRBJ1-2, with 7 bases fitting TRBD1. The CDR3 is made up of 14 amino acids. Trimming took 0 bases from V and 5 from J; bases not matched to a gene: 3. Germline-derived CDR1 and CDR2 are SGHAT and FQNNGV. CDR3 amino acids: CASSLEAGGYGYTF. The CDR3 region has the DNA TGTGCCAGCAGCTTAGAGGCAGGGGGGTATGGCTACACCTTC.

J is TRBJ2-1 and V is TRBV7-3; a weak D match, TRBD2 (6 bases). The CDR3 sequence is 17 residues long. Germline CDR1 SGHTA, CDR2 FQGTGA. Trimming shortened V by 1 base and J by 5 bases, and 18 bases separated the two germline ends. DNA of the CDR3: TGTGCCAGCAGCTTAATAAGCTCACTAGCAGGGCACAATGAGCAGTTCTTC. Amino acid sequence: CASSLISSLAGHNEQFF.

The gene calls are TRBV5-1 and TRBJ1-5; 8 nucleotides match TRBD1. Germline V gives CDR1 SGHRS, CDR2 YFSETQ. This CDR3 spans 15 amino acids. V shed 0 bases, J shed 5 bases, and the junction held 4 bases outside the gene matches. The CDR3 DNA reads as TGCGCCAGCAGCTTGGGACAGGGGCCCTATCAGCCCCAGCATTTT. This sequence encodes CASSLGQGPYQPQHF.

The gene calls are TRBV19 and TRBJ2-1; 9 bases are shared with TRBD2. The germline gives CDR1 LNHDA, CDR2 SQIVND (reference sequence). V was pared by 4 bases and J by 4 bases, with 8 bases of the junction left unmatched. The CDR3 extends over 16 amino acids. The CDR3 here is CASSTLAGVSYNEQFF. CDR3 nucleotide sequence: TGTGCCAGTAGTACTTTAGCGGGAGTATCATACAATGAGCAGTTCTTC. Full variable domain (missing parts from reference TRBV19 and TRBJ2-1): DGGITQSPKYLFRKEGQNVTLSCEQNLNHDAMYWYRQDPGQGLRLIYYSQIVNDFQKGDIAEGYSVSREKKESFPLTVTSAQKNPTAFYLCASSTLAGVSYNEQFFGPGTRLTVL.

This chain uses TRBV6-6 with TRBJ1-1; possible D gene TRBD1, 5 bases. This CDR3 is built from 14 residues. Germline lookup yields CDR1 MNHNY and CDR2 SVGAGI (reference sequence). The ends were cut back, 0 bases at V and 6 bases at J, with 11 bases in the middle. CDR3: CASSYSQGRAEAFF. CDR3 nucleotide sequence: TGTGCCAGCAGTTACTCTCAGGGAAGGGCTGAAGCTTTCTTT.

The V call is TRBV19, the J call TRBJ2-3; 7 bases agree with TRBD2. This CDR3 has 17 residues. With 3 bases clipped from V and 5 bases from J, the junction kept 14 bases outside the gene matches. CDR1 and CDR2 from the germline V gene are LNHDA and SQIVND (reference sequence). The CDR3 region is CASSIMLLASEGDTQYF. The CDR3 DNA sequence: TGTGCCAGTAGTATCATGCTACTAGCGTCAGAGGGAGATACGCAGTATTTT.

The chain employs TRBV3-1 (or the pseudogene TRBV3-2) and TRBJ1-3; 8 bases agree with TRBD1. Germline assignment: CDR1 LGHDT and CDR2 YNNKEL (reference sequence). V was pared by 2 bases and J by 2 bases, with 8 bases of the junction left unmatched. CDR3 length: 17 amino acids. The CDR3 here is CASSQFRTGRPGNTIYF. CDR3 sequence (DNA): TGTGCCAGCAGCCAATTTCGGACAGGGCGGCCTGGAAACACCATATATTTT.